Listed here is a single T cell receptor (beta chain). The antigen it binds to is not known. No quality values exist for individual bases; no much larger clone is one base distant. The entry originates in a study of T cell responses to AZD1222 COVID-19 vaccine (dated by TCRdb to about 2021). Regarding the research as a whole: A total of 230 to 250 trial participants underwent TCR sequencing, of whom 207 received two doses of AZD1222 and some 26 received two doses of the MenACWY control vaccine. Trial participants were enrolled into age subgroups of 18-55, 56-69 and 70-plus years, which contained about 150, 28 and 57 TCR-sequenced participants, respectively.

The CDR3 regions of human TCRbeta chains were analyzed by immunosequencing. The authors' analysis ran thus. TCRs in the repertoires were matched against a reference library of SARS-CoV-2-specific TCRs that had been generated with the MIRA antigen-specificity platform. Breadth was defined as the fraction of unique TCRs that were SARS-CoV-2-associated. Depth was defined as the fraction of total T cells that were SARS-CoV-2-associated. Using the MIRA data, every spike-specific TCR was mapped to the spike region that the TCR reacted to and assigned to either a CD4 or a CD8 class. Log10-transformed breadth and depth values were compared by one-way ANOVA with Sidak's multiple comparisons tests. TCRdb holds this immuneACCESS table with in-frame rearrangements only. Some clones are missing; in checked studies, unresolved V genes explain under half, and the rest has no known cause. V and J calls and clone size are as listed in that table; D and trimming were resolved from the DNA. Here the sample has 180,000 or so clones; over 85% occur a single time. The top ten constitute under 1.1% of the sample.

The germline V gene (reference sequence) gives CDR1 as SGHNT and CDR2 as YYREEE. V loses 0 bases at its end and J loses 6 bases; junction bases beyond the gene matches: 0. From its cysteine to its phenylalanine, the CDR3 spans 13 amino acids. The retained sequence is limited to the CDR3, 39 bases, with the frame set at the first base. The sample's time point label, in plain terms: about 28 days (+/-7) after the second vaccine dose. Sample treatment or condition, as interpreted from the label and publication: meningococcal conjugate vaccine given as trial control. Vaccinee samples came from UK trials COV001 and COV002, including a single-blind randomized controlled phase 2/3 trial of AZD1222 (ChAdOx1 nCoV-19) in healthy adults. Trial participant PBMC samples were collected at day 0 and day 28 after the second dose for TCRbeta chain sequencing. What the research found in general, with its limitations: A significant rise in spike-specific TCR breadth and depth was observed after two AZD1222 doses relative to day 0 and relative to MenACWY recipients. No day 14 peak-response samples were available, so repertoires were characterized only after the peak T cell response. Most participants were white British and females outnumbered males, and the authors suggested that clonal diversity may have been underestimated. In the small 56-69-year group, the increase in depth fell short of significance, most likely because of low power. Reportedly, almost half of the unique spike-specific TCRs recognized epitopes lying outside the regions that are mutated in the B.1.351 and B.1.1.7 variants. The whole spike protein was spanned by vaccine-associated CD4 TCRs, and dominant responses were seen in regions 160-218 and 743-854. Conclusions about previously exposed vaccinees were limited because only a handful of AZD1222 recipients were SARS-CoV-2 seropositive at baseline.

The sample here was peripheral blood, taken 28 days after the second dose of the MenACWY control vaccine. The V gene is TRBV5-4 and the J gene is TRBJ2-1; TRBD1 lines up with 7 middle nucleotides. The TCR sequence derives from an adult who received the MenACWY meningococcal vaccine as a control. The bases read TGTGCCAGCAGCTTGGCAGGGGGCAATGAGCAGTTCTTC. The resulting protein is CASSLAGGNEQFF.